A single sample gave rise to the 32 T cell receptor beta chains below, sequenced in a study of OX40 agonist ivuxolimab in advanced cancers. Sequencing used immunoSEQ multiplex PCR; TCRdb keeps in-frame clones, though not all of them. Among approximately 30,000 clones, 84% were seen once, and the ten largest hold roughly an eighth. The sample consisted of CD4+ or CD8+ T cells sorted from blood, taken in a trial of the OX40 agonist ivuxolimab. Source of these receptors: an adult with an advanced solid tumor such as melanoma, head and neck, liver or kidney cancer.

The chain employs TRBV7-9 and TRBJ2-7; no definite D call. Germline CDR1 and CDR2: SEHNR and FQNEAQ (reference sequence). The CDR3 length is 13 residues. V was shortened by 1 base and J by 2 bases, with 6 bases between the two germline ends. For the CDR3, the DNA is TGTGCCAGCAGCTTAGTGAACGCCTACGAGCAGTACTTC. Translating gives CASSLVNAYEQYF.

The table lists this clone with a count of one. The rearrangement joins TRBV5-5 to TRBJ2-1, with a tentative D call TRBD1 (6 bases). Germline CDR1 is SGHKS and CDR2 is YYEKEE (reference sequence). Trimming stripped 4 bases from V and 5 bases from J, with 16 bases between. The length of the CDR3 is 15 residues. The CDR3 sequence: CASSIQGLIHNEQFF. The CDR3 DNA follows: TGTGCCAGCAGCATACAGGGCTTGATCCACAATGAGCAGTTCTTC.

The rearrangement joins TRBV18 to TRBJ2-3; D is undetermined. V lost 0 bases, J lost 0 bases, and 7 bases lay in between. Germline V gene sequence: CDR1 KGHSH, CDR2 LQKENI. The CDR3 is made up of 15 amino acids. In DNA form, the CDR3 reads TGTGCCAGCTCACCACCCCTAGTGAGCACAGATACGCAGTATTTT. It codes for CASSPPLVSTDTQYF.

J is TRBJ2-1 and V is TRBV5-6; 7 bases line up with TRBD1. The germline CDR1 and CDR2 sequences are SGHDT and YYEEEE. The CDR3 is 17 residues long. V lost 0 bases and J lost 4; bases outside the gene matches: 10. CDR3 bases: TGTGCCAGCAGCTTGGACGTTATGGGACAGTCTTACAATGAGCAGTTCTTC. Translating it yields CASSLDVMGQSYNEQFF.

J is TRBJ2-3 and V is TRBV6-6, with D tentatively TRBD2 (5 bases). From germline, CDR1 is MNHNY and CDR2 SVGAGI (reference sequence). There are 15 residues in the CDR3. Trimming left V 3 bases short and J 0 bases short, with 10 bases between. The CDR3 DNA reads TGTGCCAGCAGTTATTTGGGAGCTAGCACAGATACGCAGTATTTT. It encodes CASSYLGASTDTQYF.

The chain is built from TRBV2 and TRBJ1-3, with 9 bases identical to TRBD1. The CDR3 has 19 amino acids. The V and J ends lost 4 bases and 0 bases, in that order; junction bases with no gene match: 13. The germline V gene has CDR1 SNHLY and CDR2 FYNNEI. This CDR3 is CASSGPPHRGPNSGNTIYF. The CDR3 bases are TGTGCCAGCAGTGGGCCCCCACACAGGGGGCCTAACTCTGGAAACACCATATATTTT. The full variable domain, in which reference TRBV2 and TRBJ1-3 provide the parts outside the CDR3, is EPEVTQTPSHQVTQMGQEVILRCVPISNHLYFYWYRQILGQKVEFLVSFYNNEISEKSEIFDDQFSVERPDGSNFTLKIRSTKLEDSAMYFCASSGPPHRGPNSGNTIYFGEGSWLTVV.

The V call is TRBV28, the J call TRBJ1-5, with D possibly being TRBD1 (5 bases). Germline CDR1 MDHEN, CDR2 SYDVKM. V lost 3 bases and J 3 bases, leaving 9 bases between the germline ends. The CDR3 runs to 14 residues. The CDR3: CASSFGGVNQPQHF. The CDR3, as DNA: TGTGCCAGCAGTTTTGGAGGGGTCAATCAGCCCCAGCATTTT.

V and J are TRBV6-5 and TRBJ1-1; a weak D match, TRBD1 (5 bases). Germline lookup yields CDR1 MNHEY and CDR2 SVGAGI. V was trimmed by 2 bases and J by 7 bases, leaving 11 bases between them. This CDR3 contains 13 residues. CDR3 in amino acids: CASSYGERGEAFF. The CDR3 coding sequence is TGTGCCAGCAGTTACGGGGAGAGGGGTGAAGCTTTCTTT.

The chain joins TRBV4-1 to TRBJ2-7; 7 bases agree with TRBD1. Per the germline V gene, CDR1 is MGHRA and CDR2 is YSYEKL. Trimming at V came to 0 bases and at J to 2 bases, leaving 7 bases not matched to a gene. This CDR3 comprises 16 residues. The CDR3 DNA reads TGCGCCAGCAGCCAAGACCCGCCCGGGACAGCCTACGAGCAGTACTTC. The encoded protein is CASSQDPPGTAYEQYF.

The chain carries TRBV19 and TRBJ1-2, with D possibly TRBD1 on 6 matching bases. This CDR3 has 15 residues. The germline V gene has CDR1 LNHDA and CDR2 SQIVND (reference sequence). V was cut by 1 base and J by 0 bases, with 9 bases left in between. The CDR3 nucleotides read TGTGCCAGTAGTATAGTCGAGGGGGCTAACTATGGCTACACCTTC. Protein product: CASSIVEGANYGYTF.

This clone was counted only a few times. This rearrangement joins TRBV6-4 to TRBJ2-3, with D possibly being TRBD2 (5 bases). The V end was cut by 3 bases, the J end by 0 bases, with 7 bases between. The CDR3 contains 14 residues. The germline V gene has CDR1 MRHNA and CDR2 SNTAGT. CDR3 sequence: CASSERGSTDTQYF. CDR3 in DNA: TGTGCCAGCAGTGAACGGGGTAGCACAGATACGCAGTATTTT.

The V gene is TRBV2, the J gene TRBJ2-1; TRBD2 matches at 11 bases. The ends lost 7 bases at V and 3 bases at J; junction bases unmatched: 11. Germline assignment: CDR1 SNHLY and CDR2 FYNNEI. The length of the CDR3 is 17 residues. In nucleotides, the CDR3 is TGTGCCAGCACCGAGGGTCTAGCGGGGGGTCTCTACAATGAGCAGTTCTTC. Translation: CASTEGLAGGLYNEQFF.

The J gene is TRBJ2-1, the V gene TRBV28; 9 nucleotides align to TRBD2. V lost 4 bases to trimming and J lost 3 bases; unmatched junction nucleotides: 7. The CDR3 has 16 residues. Germline V gene lookup returns CDR1 MDHEN and CDR2 SYDVKM. This CDR3 is CASSSLTSGNYNEQFF. CDR3 coding DNA: TGTGCCAGCAGTTCCCTGACTAGCGGAAACTACAATGAGCAGTTCTTC.

As for this clone: Other DNA sequences within the sample encode an identical CDR3. The rearrangement uses TRBV6-5 and TRBJ2-7, with 10 bases matching TRBD1. CDR3 size: 12 residues. CDR1 is MNHEY, CDR2 SVGAGI, per germline. Losses at the gene ends were 6 bases for V and 4 bases for J; bases not matched to a gene: 0. The CDR3 region is CASRDRGYEQYF. The DNA of the CDR3 is TGTGCCAGCAGGGACAGGGGGTACGAGCAGTACTTC.

This chain joins TRBV10-2 and TRBJ1-6, with D perhaps matching TRBD1 (5 bases). The CDR3 is made up of 13 amino acids. Germline V CDR1 and CDR2: WSHSY, SAAADI. V lost 3 bases and J lost 9, with 9 bases in between. CDR3 protein: CASSDMGVSPLHF. CDR3 bases: TGCGCCAGCAGTGATATGGGGGTTTCACCCCTCCACTTT.

V is TRBV19 and J is TRBJ2-1; maybe TRBD2 (5 bases). Germline CDR1 is LNHDA and CDR2 is SQIVND (reference sequence). CDR3 length: 15 residues. The germline V and J ends were trimmed by 4 bases and 7 bases, with 17 bases remaining between them. The CDR3 DNA follows: TGTGCCAGTAGTAGTTGGGAACTAGGATCGAATGAGCAGTTCTTC. Its protein product is CASSSWELGSNEQFF.

This chain connects TRBV19 to TRBJ2-1, with 11 bases lining up with TRBD2. Looked up from germline, CDR1 is LNHDA and CDR2 is SQIVND (reference sequence). V was pared by 5 bases and J by 1 base, with 7 bases of the junction left unmatched. The CDR3 runs 17 residues. The CDR3 sequence: CASSPTSGRRSYNEQFF. The CDR3 bases are TGTGCCAGTAGTCCTACTAGCGGGAGAAGGTCCTACAATGAGCAGTTCTTC. Looking up the rest from reference TRBV19 and TRBJ2-1 gives the full variable domain: DGGITQSPKYLFRKEGQNVTLSCEQNLNHDAMYWYRQDPGQGLRLIYYSQIVNDFQKGDIAEGYSVSREKKESFPLTVTSAQKNPTAFYLCASSPTSGRRSYNEQFFGPGTRLTVL.

The chain employs TRBV18 and TRBJ2-3; perhaps TRBD1 as D (6 bases). In germline, CDR1 is KGHSH, CDR2 LQKENI. V was pared by 6 bases and J by 2 bases, with 15 bases between. This CDR3 comprises 15 residues. The CDR3 region is CASSHNREITDTQYF. In nucleotides, the CDR3 is TGTGCCAGCTCGCACAACAGGGAAATCACAGATACGCAGTATTTT. The complete variable domain, with remaining parts taken from reference TRBV18 and TRBJ2-3, reads NAGVMQNPRHLVRRRGQEARLRCSPMKGHSHVYWYRQLPEEGLKFMVYLQKENIIDESGMPKERFSAEFPKEGPSILRIQQVVRGDSAAYFCASSHNREITDTQYFGPGTRLTVL.

CDR3 coding DNA: TGTGCCAGCAGCTCACCCGGACAGGGGAATGCTGAAGCTTTCTTT. It is translated as CASSSPGQGNAEAFF. The V and J genes are TRBV13 and TRBJ1-1; 9 positions match TRBD1. The CDR3 length is 15 residues. The trim removed 4 bases at V and 6 bases at J, leaving 9 bases unmatched. Germline values: CDR1 PRHDT, CDR2 FYEKMQ (reference sequence). The whole variable domain, remainder taken from reference TRBV13 and TRBJ1-1, is AAGVIQSPRHLIKEKRETATLKCYPIPRHDTVYWYQQGPGQDPQFLISFYEKMQSDKGSIPDRFSAQQFSDYHSELNMSSLELGDSALYFCASSSPGQGNAEAFFGQGTRLTVV.

The rearrangement joins TRBV5-6 to TRBJ1-1; TRBD1 might be the D (5 bases). The CDR3 extends over 14 amino acids. Germline loops: CDR1 SGHDT, CDR2 YYEEEE. Between the trimmed V and J ends, which lost 2 bases and 2 bases, there was a span of 10 bases. CDR3 residues: CASSFAGPNTEAFF. DNA for the CDR3: TGTGCCAGCAGCTTCGCAGGGCCCAACACTGAAGCTTTCTTT.

The rearrangement links TRBV27 to TRBJ2-7, with TRBD1 matching over 9 bases. Germline CDR1 and CDR2: MNHEY and SMNVEV (reference sequence). V shed 5 bases, J shed 10 bases, and the junction held 21 bases outside the gene matches. CDR3 size: 17 residues. In nucleotides, the CDR3 is TGTGCCAGCAGTCCGATGTCTCCGGGACAGGGCTTCTCGTTTCAGTACTTC. Its protein is CASSPMSPGQGFSFQYF.

This rearrangement joins TRBV9 to TRBJ2-1, with TRBD2 matching 10 bases. This CDR3 is built from 16 residues. Germline V lookup: CDR1 SGDLS, CDR2 YYNGEE. The junction had 6 bases not matched to a gene; V was cut back by 3 bases and J by 3 bases. CDR3 amino acids: CASSGGASGGYNEQFF. The CDR3 bases are TGTGCCAGCAGCGGAGGCGCTAGCGGGGGCTACAATGAGCAGTTCTTC.

J is TRBJ2-7 and V is TRBV7-3; D call uncertain. Per germline, CDR1 SGHTA and CDR2 FQGTGA. The V end lost 5 bases, the J end lost 3 bases, and 20 bases lay between the germline ends. The CDR3 contains 16 residues. This chain's CDR3 is CASSPTGHPFLYEQYF. CDR3 DNA sequence: TGTGCCAGCAGCCCGACGGGCCACCCCTTCCTCTACGAGCAGTACTTC.

This clone was seen more than once but under ten times. The rearrangement links TRBV29-1 to TRBJ2-4, with 8 bases lining up with TRBD1. Looked up from germline, CDR1 is SQVTM and CDR2 is ANQGSEA. The junction had 15 bases not matched to a gene; V was cut back by 0 bases and J by 8 bases. This CDR3 is built from 17 residues. The DNA of the CDR3 is TGCAGCGTTGAAGAGGGTTTAGAGGACAGGGATTGGGACATTCAGTACTTC. Protein: CSVEEGLEDRDWDIQYF.

Concerning this clone: The sample has other DNA sequences that encode this CDR3 too. This chain joins TRBV9 and TRBJ2-2, with D perhaps assigned TRBD1 or TRBD2 (5 bases each). Trimming stripped 2 bases from V and 7 bases from J, with 12 bases between. The CDR3 runs to 14 residues. Germline V gene data show CDR1 as SGDLS and CDR2 as YYNGEE. CDR3 amino acids: CASSVDGDVGELFF. In DNA, the CDR3 is TGTGCCAGCAGCGTCGACGGGGACGTCGGGGAGCTGTTTTTT.

This chain uses TRBV7-8 with TRBJ1-2; D is uncertain. Trimming shortened V by 6 bases and J by 2 bases, and 10 bases separated the two germline ends. This CDR3 comprises 13 residues. Germline V gives CDR1 SGHVS, CDR2 FQNEAQ. CDR3 sequence (DNA): TGTGCCAGCAGTATAGGGTCCAACTATGGCTACACCTTC. As protein: CASSIGSNYGYTF.

V gene TRBV2 combines with J gene TRBJ1-5; tentative D call: TRBD1 (6 bases). From germline, CDR1 is SNHLY and CDR2 FYNNEI. The CDR3 is made up of 14 amino acids. The V and J ends lost 1 base and 2 bases respectively, with 6 bases between them. CDR3 DNA sequence: TGTGCCAGCAGTGAAGGACAGGGCAATCAGCCCCAGCATTTT. Its translation: CASSEGQGNQPQHF.

The V and J genes are TRBV4-1 and TRBJ2-7, with D perhaps matching TRBD2 (6 bases). CDR3 length: 15 residues. Germline V gives CDR1 MGHRA, CDR2 YSYEKL. Trimming stripped 0 bases from V and 3 bases from J, with 12 bases between. The CDR3 DNA sequence: TGCGCCAGCAGCCAAGAGGGGACTGGGATCTACGAGCAGTACTTC. As protein: CASSQEGTGIYEQYF.

Note on this clone: Other DNA sequences in this sample translate to the same CDR3. The chain employs TRBV5-6 and TRBJ1-4; no reliable D call. Per the germline V gene, CDR1 is SGHDT and CDR2 is YYEEEE. The CDR3 sequence is 14 residues long. Trimming stripped 2 bases from V and 0 bases from J, with 5 bases between. The CDR3 DNA is TGTGCCAGCAGCTTAGTTGCAACTAATGAAAAACTGTTTTTT. Translated: CASSLVATNEKLFF. The full variable domain, rest sourced from reference TRBV5-6 and TRBJ1-4, is DAGVTQSPTHLIKTRGQQVTLRCSPKSGHDTVSWYQQALGQGPQFIFQYYEEEERQRGNFPDRFSGHQFPNYSSELNVNALLLGDSALYLCASSLVATNEKLFFGSGTQLSVL.

V gene TRBV25-1 combines with J gene TRBJ1-5; 8 nucleotides agree with TRBD1. CDR3 length equals 14 residues. Germline V CDR1 and CDR2: MGHDK, SYGVNS. V lost 3 bases to trimming and J lost 6 bases; unmatched junction nucleotides: 4. CDR3 residues: CASSDTGGGQPQHF. CDR3 in DNA: TGTGCCAGCAGTGATACAGGGGGTGGTCAGCCCCAGCATTTT.

This clone was counted a single time. Other nucleotide sequences in the sample specify the same CDR3. Here the CDR3 DNA reads TGCGCCAGCAGCCATTCGGCGACGGGAGAATCCTACGAGCAGTACTTC. Its translation is CASSHSATGESYEQYF. The chain couples TRBV4-3 to TRBJ2-7; TRBD2 might be the D (6 bases). The CDR3 runs 16 residues. CDR1 is LGHNA, CDR2 YSLEER, per germline. V was clipped by 3 bases and J by 1 base, with 16 bases between them.

This clone was picked up one time. The chain is built from TRBV28 and TRBJ2-3, with a weak D call TRBD2 (5 bases). CDR3 size: 19 residues. V lost 5 bases and J lost 5, with 29 bases in between. Germline V gives CDR1 MDHEN, CDR2 SYDVKM. CDR3 sequence (DNA): TGTGCCAGCAGTCCCGCGCCTACGCTAGCAACCTCGGGTGAAGATACGCAGTATTTT. Translated: CASSPAPTLATSGEDTQYF.